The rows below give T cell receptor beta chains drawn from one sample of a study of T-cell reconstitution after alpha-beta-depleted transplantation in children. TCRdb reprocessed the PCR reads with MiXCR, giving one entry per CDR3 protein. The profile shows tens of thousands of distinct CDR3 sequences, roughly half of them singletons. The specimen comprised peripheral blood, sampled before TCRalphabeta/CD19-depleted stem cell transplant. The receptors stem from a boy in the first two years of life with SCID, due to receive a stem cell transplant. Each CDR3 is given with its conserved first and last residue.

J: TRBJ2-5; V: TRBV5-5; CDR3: CASSAEWGQETQYF
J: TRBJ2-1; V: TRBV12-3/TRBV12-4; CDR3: CASSHGQGDSKVNEQFF
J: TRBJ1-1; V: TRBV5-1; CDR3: CASSVKPGHYTEAFF
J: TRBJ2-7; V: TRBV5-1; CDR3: CASSYTGTGGAYEQYF
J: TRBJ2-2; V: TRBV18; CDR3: CASSAGPGELFF
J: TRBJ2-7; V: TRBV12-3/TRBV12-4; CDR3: CASSLTGTSPYEQYF
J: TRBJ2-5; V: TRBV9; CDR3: CASSVEGETQYF
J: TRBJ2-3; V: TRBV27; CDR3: CASKTWDTQYF
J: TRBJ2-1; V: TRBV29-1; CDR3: CSVDIQGNEQFF
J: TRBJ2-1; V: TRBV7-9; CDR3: CASSARESPSYNEQFF
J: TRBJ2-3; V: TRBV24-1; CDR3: CATSEQGTGLSTDTQYF
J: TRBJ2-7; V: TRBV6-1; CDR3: CASSRDLAYEQYF
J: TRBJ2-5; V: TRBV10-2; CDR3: CASSENGGETQYF
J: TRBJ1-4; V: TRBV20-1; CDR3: CSASRRAGANEKLFF
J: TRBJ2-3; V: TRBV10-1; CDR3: CASSGLAGGHPTDTQYF
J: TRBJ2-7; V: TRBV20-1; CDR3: CSASGIFYEQYF
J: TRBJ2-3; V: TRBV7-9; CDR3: CASSIPGLEPSTDTQYF
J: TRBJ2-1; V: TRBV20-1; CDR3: CSARPVAGSEQFF
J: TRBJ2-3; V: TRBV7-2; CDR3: CASRSGPVSDTQYF
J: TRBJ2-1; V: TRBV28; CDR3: CASSTLAGGFPKNEQFF
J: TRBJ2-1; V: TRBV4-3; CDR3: CASSQDSSGSPYNEQFF
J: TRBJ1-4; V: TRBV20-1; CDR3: CISRDATNEKLFF
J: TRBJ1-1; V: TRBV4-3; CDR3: CASSQDNTRGTEAFF
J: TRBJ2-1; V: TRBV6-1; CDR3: CASSDHGTFAYNEQFF
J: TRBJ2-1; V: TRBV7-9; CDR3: CASSPWTGGFRGNEQFF
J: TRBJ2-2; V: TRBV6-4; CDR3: CASSFTGEDTGELFF
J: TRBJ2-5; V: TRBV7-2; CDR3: CASSLRSSDGETQYF
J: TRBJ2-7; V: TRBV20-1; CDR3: CSARVSAFSYEQYF
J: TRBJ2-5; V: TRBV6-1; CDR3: CASSEESGGGAETQYF
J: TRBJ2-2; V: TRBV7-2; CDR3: CASSSRWAGELFF
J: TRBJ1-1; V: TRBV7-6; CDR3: CASSHGAGGYTEAFF
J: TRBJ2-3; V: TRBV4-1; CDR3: CASSQEGGTGGVDTQYF
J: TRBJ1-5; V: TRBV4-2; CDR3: CASSQDRGPRQPQHF
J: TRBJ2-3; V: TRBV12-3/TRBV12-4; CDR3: CASSLSSGSTDTQYF
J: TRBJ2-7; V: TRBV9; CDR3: CASSVARSGLDEQYF
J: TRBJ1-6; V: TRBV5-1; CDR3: CASSLEGFGRTSPLHF
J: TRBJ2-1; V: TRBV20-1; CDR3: CSARDVTGWDEQFF
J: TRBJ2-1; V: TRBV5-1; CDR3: CASSFLAGAGNEQFF
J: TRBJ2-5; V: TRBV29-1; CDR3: CSVAGSGETQYF